This TCR beta chain was identified during a study of response to subunit inactivated influenza vaccine (dated by TCRdb to about 2018). Background for the entire study: Deep quantitative T cell receptor repertoire profiling was used in the study to track responses to a trivalent subunit inactivated influenza vaccine. Here is what the overall study found, with its caveats: According to the authors, only a limited number of new T cells may be recruited by each seasonal influenza vaccination.

There are 16 amino acids in the CDR3, from cysteine to phenylalanine inclusive. The read is trimmed to its CDR3 DNA, 48 bases read in frame from base 1. V gives up 3 bases and J gives up 1 base, and the segment between their germline ends measures 15 bases. This clonotype was detected ten times or more. What this receptor recognizes is not known. No per-base quality is available; no much larger clone lies one base away. The library was produced with RT-PCR. For sequencing, an Illumina HiSeq 2500 was employed. Using fastp trimming at Q25 and MiXCR clonotype assembly, TCRdb reanalyzed the public sequencing data and kept in-frame beta chains. Merged by CDR3 protein, the rows form single entries marked with the most common genes and DNA. The sample table shows about 520,000 distinct CDR3 sequences, and approximately 7.8% are seen once. The top ten clonotypes cover under 15% of the sample.

Material: PBMCs from blood, obtained roughly 24 months after vaccination. The receptor's source is a man aged 45-69 years who received an inactivated influenza vaccine. Donor details come from another sample of the same person, matched by shared clones. The V and J segments used are TRBV12-3 or TRBV12-4 and TRBJ1-1; possibly the D gene is TRBD1, per 5 matching bases. The sequenced DNA is TGTGCCAGCAGTTTGGGTCTCCGGGGACCGAACACTGAAGCTTTCTTT. This sequence encodes CASSLGLRGPNTEAFF.